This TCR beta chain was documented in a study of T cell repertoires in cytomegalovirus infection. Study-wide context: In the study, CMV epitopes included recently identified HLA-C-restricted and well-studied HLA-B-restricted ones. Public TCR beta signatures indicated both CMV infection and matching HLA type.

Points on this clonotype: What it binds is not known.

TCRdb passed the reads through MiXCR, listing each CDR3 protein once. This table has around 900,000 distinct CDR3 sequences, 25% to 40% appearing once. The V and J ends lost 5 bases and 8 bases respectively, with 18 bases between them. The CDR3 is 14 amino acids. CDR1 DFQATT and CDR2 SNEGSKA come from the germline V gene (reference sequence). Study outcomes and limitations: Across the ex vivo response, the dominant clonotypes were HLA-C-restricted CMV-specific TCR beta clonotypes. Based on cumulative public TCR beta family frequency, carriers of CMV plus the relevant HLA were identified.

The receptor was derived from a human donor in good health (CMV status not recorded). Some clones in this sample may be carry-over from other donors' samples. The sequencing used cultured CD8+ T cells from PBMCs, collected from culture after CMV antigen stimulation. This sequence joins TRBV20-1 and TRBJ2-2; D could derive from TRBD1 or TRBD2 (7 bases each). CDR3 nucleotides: TGCAGTGCTCCTGGGGAGGGGGCAACAGGGGAGCTGTTTTTT. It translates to CSAPGEGATGELFF.